This is a list of T cell receptor beta chains from one sample in a study of blood T cell repertoires in COVID-19. The repertoire was sequenced with immunoSEQ multiplex PCR; TCRdb's copy has only in-frame clones and lacks some. The table has some 460,000 clones, about 85% seen once; the top ten hold 0.7%. The sequencing sample was made of PBMCs or T cells enriched from blood (not recorded which). The receptors come from a woman between 18 and 29 years old who had recovered from COVID-19. The CDR3 runs from the conserved cysteine through the conserved F or W. D genes are given only for firm matches. Expanded clones are given a class, and other clones once, few, many or no size at all.

j_gene: TRBJ1-3; v_gene: TRBV29-1; d_gene: TRBD1; abundance: NA; CDR3nt: TGCAGCGTTGAAGGAGGGACAGAAGAGTTTAATGGAAACACCATATATTTT; CDR3aa: CSVEGGTEEFNGNTIYF
j_gene: TRBJ2-1; v_gene: TRBV5-6; d_gene: NA; abundance: NA; CDR3nt: TGTGCCAGCAGCTTGGGAGTCCAGGTCAATGAGCAGTTCTTC; CDR3aa: CASSLGVQVNEQFF
j_gene: TRBJ1-1; v_gene: TRBV7-6; d_gene: NA; abundance: NA; CDR3nt: TGTGCCAGCAGCTTAGGTCAGGGACTTGCTTTCTTT; CDR3aa: CASSLGQGLAFF
j_gene: TRBJ2-3; v_gene: TRBV6-1; d_gene: NA; abundance: NA; CDR3nt: TGTGCCAGCAGTGAAAGTCTAGGGGCAGATACGCAGTATTTT; CDR3aa: CASSESLGADTQYF
j_gene: TRBJ2-2; v_gene: TRBV19; d_gene: TRBD1; abundance: few; CDR3nt: TGTGCCAGTAGCGGACAGGCCAAGGCCGGGGAGCTGTTTTTT; CDR3aa: CASSGQAKAGELFF
j_gene: TRBJ1-1; v_gene: TRBV30; d_gene: TRBD1; abundance: NA; CDR3nt: TGTGCCTGGAGGACAGGGGGCGGGGGGATGAACACTGAAGCTTTCTTT; CDR3aa: CAWRTGGGGMNTEAFF
j_gene: TRBJ1-5; v_gene: TRBV12-5; d_gene: NA; abundance: NA; CDR3nt: TGTGCTAGTGGTTTGGTACGGGGAGAGGGATTACAGCCCCAGCATTTT; CDR3aa: CASGLVRGEGLQPQHF
j_gene: TRBJ1-1; v_gene: TRBV7-8; d_gene: TRBD1; abundance: once; CDR3nt: TGTGCCAGCAGCTTACGAGGGGGCGACACTGAAGCTTTCTTT; CDR3aa: CASSLRGGDTEAFF
j_gene: TRBJ2-5; v_gene: TRBV6-5; d_gene: TRBD1; abundance: NA; CDR3nt: TGTGCCAGCAGTTTCTCCGGGACAGTCGGTTTGGAGACCCAGTACTTC; CDR3aa: CASSFSGTVGLETQYF
j_gene: TRBJ2-6; v_gene: TRBV11-2; d_gene: NA; abundance: NA; CDR3nt: TGTGCCAGCAGCTTAGGTACTGGGGCCAACGTCCTGACTTTC; CDR3aa: CASSLGTGANVLTF
j_gene: TRBJ2-7; v_gene: TRBV6-2/TRBV6-3; d_gene: NA; abundance: NA; CDR3nt: TGTGCCAGCAGTTATGGCCTTTCTAGCTACGAGCAGTACTTC; CDR3aa: CASSYGLSSYEQYF
j_gene: TRBJ1-1; v_gene: TRBV29-1; d_gene: NA; abundance: NA; CDR3nt: TGCAGCGTTGGGCGGGGAGGGGCTGAAGCTTTCTTT; CDR3aa: CSVGRGGAEAFF
j_gene: TRBJ1-5; v_gene: TRBV7-8; d_gene: NA; abundance: NA; CDR3nt: TGTGCCAGCTCGGACCGGGACAACTATCAGCCCCAGCATTTT; CDR3aa: CASSDRDNYQPQHF
j_gene: TRBJ2-7; v_gene: TRBV15; d_gene: TRBD2; abundance: NA; CDR3nt: TGTGCCACCAGCAGAGAACCCCTTATAGCGGGGAGCTCCTACGAGCAGTACTTC; CDR3aa: CATSREPLIAGSSYEQYF
j_gene: TRBJ1-2; v_gene: TRBV11-2; d_gene: NA; abundance: once; CDR3nt: TGTGCCAGCAGCTCTGTTACGGAGGGGTATGGCTACACCTTC; CDR3aa: CASSSVTEGYGYTF
j_gene: TRBJ1-4; v_gene: TRBV7-2; d_gene: NA; abundance: NA; CDR3nt: TGTGCCAGCAGCTTGCAGGGTGGCACTAATGAAAAACTGTTTTTT; CDR3aa: CASSLQGGTNEKLFF
j_gene: TRBJ1-1; v_gene: TRBV2; d_gene: TRBD1; abundance: NA; CDR3nt: TGTGCCAGCAGATATACAGGGGTGGGGAACACTGAAGCTTTCTTT; CDR3aa: CASRYTGVGNTEAFF
j_gene: TRBJ2-1; v_gene: TRBV5-1; d_gene: TRBD2; abundance: NA; CDR3nt: TGCGCCAGCAGCTTGCCGCGCGGGGGGGCAGTCAATGAGCAGTTCTTC; CDR3aa: CASSLPRGGAVNEQFF
j_gene: TRBJ2-1; v_gene: TRBV30; d_gene: TRBD1; abundance: NA; CDR3nt: TGTGCCTCTGGCAGGGACAGCCACAATGAGCAGTTCTTC; CDR3aa: CASGRDSHNEQFF
j_gene: TRBJ2-5; v_gene: TRBV5-1; d_gene: NA; abundance: few; CDR3nt: TGCGCCAGCAGCTTAGGGAAAGGGCTCAGGGTAGAGACCCAGTACTTC; CDR3aa: CASSLGKGLRVETQYF
j_gene: TRBJ2-2; v_gene: TRBV25-1; d_gene: TRBD2; abundance: NA; CDR3nt: TGTGCCAGCAGCGCTAGCGGGGGGGCTCCCGGGGAGCTGTTTTTT; CDR3aa: CASSASGGAPGELFF
j_gene: TRBJ2-7; v_gene: TRBV28; d_gene: TRBD1; abundance: NA; CDR3nt: TGTGCCAGCAGTCCCCCAAACGGGGACAGCTCCTACGAGCAGTACTTC; CDR3aa: CASSPPNGDSSYEQYF
j_gene: TRBJ1-1; v_gene: TRBV6-5; d_gene: TRBD1; abundance: NA; CDR3nt: TGTGCCAGCAGTCGGGTCGGGACAGGGATCACTGAAGCTTTCTTT; CDR3aa: CASSRVGTGITEAFF
j_gene: TRBJ2-7; v_gene: TRBV24-1; d_gene: NA; abundance: NA; CDR3nt: TGTGCCACCAGCACCCCCCCGGGGTTACCCTACGAGCAGTACTTC; CDR3aa: CATSTPPGLPYEQYF
j_gene: TRBJ2-1; v_gene: TRBV28; d_gene: NA; abundance: few; CDR3nt: TGTGCCAGCAGTGCCGAGGGGGGGGTGGTCAATGAGCAGTTCTTC; CDR3aa: CASSAEGGVVNEQFF
j_gene: TRBJ2-3; v_gene: TRBV19; d_gene: TRBD2; abundance: NA; CDR3nt: TGTGCCAGTAGTAAGAGGACTAGCGGGGGGGCTCTTACTAGCACAGATACGCAGTATTTT; CDR3aa: CASSKRTSGGALTSTDTQYF
j_gene: TRBJ2-5; v_gene: TRBV12-3/TRBV12-4; d_gene: TRBD1; abundance: NA; CDR3nt: TGTGCCAGCAGTTTTGGGACAGAAGAGACCCAGTACTTC; CDR3aa: CASSFGTEETQYF
j_gene: TRBJ1-6; v_gene: TRBV30; d_gene: NA; abundance: NA; CDR3nt: TGTGCCTGGAGCAGAGCCTCGTTTGGTAGGGGGAATTCACCCCTCCACTTT; CDR3aa: CAWSRASFGRGNSPLHF
j_gene: TRBJ2-3; v_gene: TRBV19; d_gene: TRBD1; abundance: NA; CDR3nt: TGTGCCAGTACCCCGGAGAGGACAGGGGCCACAGATACGCAGTATTTT; CDR3aa: CASTPERTGATDTQYF
j_gene: TRBJ2-1; v_gene: TRBV19; d_gene: NA; abundance: NA; CDR3nt: TGTGCCAGTAGTATTTTGATAGCGGTGGATCGCAATGAGCAGTTCTTC; CDR3aa: CASSILIAVDRNEQFF
j_gene: TRBJ1-2; v_gene: TRBV7-9; d_gene: NA; abundance: NA; CDR3nt: TGTGCCAGCAGCTTGAGGGCGGATCCTAACTATGGCTACACCTTC; CDR3aa: CASSLRADPNYGYTF
j_gene: TRBJ1-1; v_gene: TRBV19; d_gene: NA; abundance: NA; CDR3nt: TGTGCCAGTAGTATCACAGAGAACACTGAAGCTTTCTTT; CDR3aa: CASSITENTEAFF
j_gene: TRBJ1-5; v_gene: TRBV5-1; d_gene: NA; abundance: few; CDR3nt: TGCGCCAGCAGCCTCGGGGGAGGGGGGCCCCAGCATTTT; CDR3aa: CASSLGGGGPQHF
j_gene: TRBJ2-7; v_gene: TRBV6-1; d_gene: TRBD2; abundance: NA; CDR3nt: TGTGCCAGCAGTGAAGCTGTTTGGCTAGCGGGGGGGAAGGAAAGCGAGCAGTACTTC; CDR3aa: CASSEAVWLAGGKESEQYF
j_gene: TRBJ1-2; v_gene: TRBV28; d_gene: NA; abundance: many; CDR3nt: TGTGCCAGCAGCCAGGTAACGGACAGATTGAACTATGGCTACACCTTC; CDR3aa: CASSQVTDRLNYGYTF
j_gene: TRBJ1-2; v_gene: TRBV25-1; d_gene: NA; abundance: once; CDR3nt: TGTGCCAGCAGTGAGGCAGGGGCGTATGGCTACACCTTC; CDR3aa: CASSEAGAYGYTF
j_gene: TRBJ2-7; v_gene: TRBV30; d_gene: TRBD1; abundance: NA; CDR3nt: TGTGCCTGGATTGACAGGGCCTACTCCTACGAGCAGTACTTC; CDR3aa: CAWIDRAYSYEQYF
j_gene: TRBJ2-2; v_gene: TRBV2; d_gene: NA; abundance: NA; CDR3nt: TGTGCCAGCAGTCGGGAATCCGGGGAGCTGTTTTTT; CDR3aa: CASSRESGELFF
j_gene: TRBJ1-4; v_gene: TRBV7-2; d_gene: NA; abundance: NA; CDR3nt: TGTGCCAGCAGCTTGGGGCTAGTGGGTGAAAAACTGTTTTTT; CDR3aa: CASSLGLVGEKLFF
j_gene: TRBJ2-3; v_gene: TRBV7-2; d_gene: TRBD1; abundance: NA; CDR3nt: TGTGCCAGCAGCTTGGGGACAGCTTCCAGCACAGATACGCAGTATTTT; CDR3aa: CASSLGTASSTDTQYF
j_gene: TRBJ1-5; v_gene: TRBV30; d_gene: NA; abundance: once; CDR3nt: TGTGCCTGGAGCGACGGTACACAGGGAAATCAGCCCCAGCATTTT; CDR3aa: CAWSDGTQGNQPQHF
j_gene: TRBJ2-3; v_gene: TRBV11-2; d_gene: NA; abundance: NA; CDR3nt: TGTGCCAGCAGCTTAGACCGCGTCACAGATACGCAGTATTTT; CDR3aa: CASSLDRVTDTQYF
j_gene: TRBJ1-4; v_gene: TRBV6-6; d_gene: NA; abundance: NA; CDR3nt: TGTGCCAGCAGCCTAGGCAGGGTGTCTGAAAAACTGTTTTTT; CDR3aa: CASSLGRVSEKLFF
j_gene: TRBJ1-6; v_gene: TRBV5-1; d_gene: TRBD1; abundance: NA; CDR3nt: TGCGCCAGCAGCTTCTACGGGGGACAGTCTAATTCACCCCTCCACTTT; CDR3aa: CASSFYGGQSNSPLHF
j_gene: TRBJ2-3; v_gene: TRBV4-2; d_gene: NA; abundance: NA; CDR3nt: TGTGCCAGCAGCCAAGTAATGTCCAGCACAGATACGCAGTATTTT; CDR3aa: CASSQVMSSTDTQYF